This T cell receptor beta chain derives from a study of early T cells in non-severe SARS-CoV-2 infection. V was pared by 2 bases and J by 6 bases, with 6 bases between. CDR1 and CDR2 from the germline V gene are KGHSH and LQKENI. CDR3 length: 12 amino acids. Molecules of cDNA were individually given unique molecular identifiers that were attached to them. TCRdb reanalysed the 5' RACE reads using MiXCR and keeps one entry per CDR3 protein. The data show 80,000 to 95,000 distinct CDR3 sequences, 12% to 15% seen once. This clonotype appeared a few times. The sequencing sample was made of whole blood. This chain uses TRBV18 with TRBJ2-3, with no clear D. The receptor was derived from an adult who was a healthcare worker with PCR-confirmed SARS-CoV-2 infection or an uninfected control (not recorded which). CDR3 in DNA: TGTGCCAGCTCACCAGAGCGTGATACGCAGTATTTT. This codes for CASSPERDTQYF. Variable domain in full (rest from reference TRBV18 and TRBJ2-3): NAGVMQNPRHLVRRRGQEARLRCSPMKGHSHVYWYRQLPEEGLKFMVYLQKENIIDESGMPKERFSAEFPKEGPSILRIQQVVRGDSAAYFCASSPERDTQYFGPGTRLTVL.